The following is a T cell receptor beta chain sequence with its context. Its cognate antigen is unknown. Via MiXCR, TCRdb re-called the 5' RACE reads, giving one row per CDR3 protein. This sample carries around 320,000 distinct CDR3 sequences, around a tenth of them seen once, and the ten largest clones take about 3%. The data originate from a study of T cells after yellow fever vaccination. V was clipped by 6 bases and J by 5 bases, with 9 bases between them. This CDR3 spans 12 amino acids. CDR1 is MNHNY and CDR2 is SVGAGI in the germline V gene (reference sequence). Overall study findings and caveats: Though it reached lower strength, the secondary response hit its peak faster, day 5 versus 15.

The chain couples TRBV6-6 to TRBJ2-3, with D unclear. The sample was CD4+ T cells sorted from PBMCs, taken 45 days after the yellow fever booster vaccination. This sequence originates from a man between 18 and 29 years old who received the YFV17D yellow fever vaccine. CDR3 in amino acids: CASSPSIDTQYF. For the CDR3, the DNA is TGTGCCAGCAGCCCCTCTATAGATACGCAGTATTTT.